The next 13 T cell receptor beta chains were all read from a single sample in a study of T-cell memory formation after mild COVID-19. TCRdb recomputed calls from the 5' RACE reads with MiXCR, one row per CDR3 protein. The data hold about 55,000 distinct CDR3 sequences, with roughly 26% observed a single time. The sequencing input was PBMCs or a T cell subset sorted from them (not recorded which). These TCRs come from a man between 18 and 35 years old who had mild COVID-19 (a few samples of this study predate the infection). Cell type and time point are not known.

CDR3 sequence reads: CAWVGLNSYNEQFF. The CDR3, as DNA: TGTGCCTGGGTGGGACTAAACTCCTACAATGAGCAGTTCTTC. The chain recombines TRBV30 with TRBJ2-1; 7 bases align to TRBD2. CDR3 length: 14 residues. Germline values: CDR1 GTSNPN, CDR2 SVGIG (reference sequence). V trimming: 5 bases; J trimming: 0 bases; junction bases outside the gene matches: 4.

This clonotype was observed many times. CDR3 DNA sequence: TGCAGTGCTAGAGGACAGGGGAGCAAGTACGAGCAGTACGTC. This gives the protein CSARGQGSKYEQYV. This rearrangement joins TRBV20-1 to TRBJ2-7, with 8 bases identical to TRBD1. Germline trimming cut 1 base from V and 4 bases from J; bases unmatched to any gene: 6. The CDR3 runs to 14 residues. The germline gives CDR1 DFQATT, CDR2 SNEGSKA (reference sequence).

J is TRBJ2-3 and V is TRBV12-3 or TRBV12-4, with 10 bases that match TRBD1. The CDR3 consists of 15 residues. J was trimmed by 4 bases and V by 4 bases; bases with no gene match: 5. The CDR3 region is CASSSPGQGSDTQYF. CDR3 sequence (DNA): TGTGCCAGCAGTTCTCCGGGACAGGGGTCAGATACGCAGTATTTT.

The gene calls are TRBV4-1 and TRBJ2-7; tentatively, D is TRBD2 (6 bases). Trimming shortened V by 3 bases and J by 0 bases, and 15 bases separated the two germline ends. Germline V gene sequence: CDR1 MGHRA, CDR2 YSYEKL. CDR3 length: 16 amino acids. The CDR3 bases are TGCGCCAGCAGCCACGCGGGACTCCAGAGCTCCTACGAGCAGTACTTC. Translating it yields CASSHAGLQSSYEQYF.

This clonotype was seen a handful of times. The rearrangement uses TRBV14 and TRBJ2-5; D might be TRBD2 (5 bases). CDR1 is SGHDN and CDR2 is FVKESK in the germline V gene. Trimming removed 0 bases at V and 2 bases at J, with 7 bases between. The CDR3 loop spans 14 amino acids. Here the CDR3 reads CASSQEGGQETQYF. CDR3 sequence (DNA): TGTGCCAGCAGCCAAGAGGGCGGGCAAGAGACCCAGTACTTC.

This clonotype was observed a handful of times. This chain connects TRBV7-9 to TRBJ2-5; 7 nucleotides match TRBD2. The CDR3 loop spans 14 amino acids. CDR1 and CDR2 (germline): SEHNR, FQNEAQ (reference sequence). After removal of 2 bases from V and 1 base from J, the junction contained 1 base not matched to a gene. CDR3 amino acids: CASSLPGGQETQYF. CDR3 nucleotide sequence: TGTGCCAGCAGCTTACCGGGGGGCCAAGAGACCCAGTACTTC.

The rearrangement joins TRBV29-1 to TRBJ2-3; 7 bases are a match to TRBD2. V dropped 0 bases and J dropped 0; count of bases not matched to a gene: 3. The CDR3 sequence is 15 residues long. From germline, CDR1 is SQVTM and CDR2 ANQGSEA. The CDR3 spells CSVEDPGGSTDTQYF. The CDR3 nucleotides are TGCAGCGTTGAAGATCCCGGGGGGAGCACAGATACGCAGTATTTT.

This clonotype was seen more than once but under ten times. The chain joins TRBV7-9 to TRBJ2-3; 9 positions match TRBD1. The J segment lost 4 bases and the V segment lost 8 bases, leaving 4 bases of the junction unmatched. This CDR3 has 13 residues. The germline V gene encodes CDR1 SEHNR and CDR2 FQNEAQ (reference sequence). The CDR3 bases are TGTGCCAGCGGGACAGGGCATGCAGATACGCAGTATTTT. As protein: CASGTGHADTQYF. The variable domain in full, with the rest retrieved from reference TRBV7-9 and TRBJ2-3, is DTGVSQNPRHKITKRGQNVTFRCDPISEHNRLYWYRQTLGQGPEFLTYFQNEAQLEKSRLLSDRFSAERPKGSFSTLEIQRTEQGDSAMYLCASGTGHADTQYFGPGTRLTVL.

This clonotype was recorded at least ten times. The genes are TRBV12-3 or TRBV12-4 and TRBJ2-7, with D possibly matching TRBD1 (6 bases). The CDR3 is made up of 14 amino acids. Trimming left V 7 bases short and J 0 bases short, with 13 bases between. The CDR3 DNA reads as TGTGCCAGCACCCGGACAGAAAGCTCCTACGAGCAGTACTTC. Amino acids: CASTRTESSYEQYF.

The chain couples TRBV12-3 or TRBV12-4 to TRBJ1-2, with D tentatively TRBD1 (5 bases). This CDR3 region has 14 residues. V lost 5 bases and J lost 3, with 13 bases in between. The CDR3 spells CASSPTASYYGYTF. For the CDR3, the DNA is TGTGCCAGCAGTCCGACAGCCAGTTACTATGGCTACACCTTC.

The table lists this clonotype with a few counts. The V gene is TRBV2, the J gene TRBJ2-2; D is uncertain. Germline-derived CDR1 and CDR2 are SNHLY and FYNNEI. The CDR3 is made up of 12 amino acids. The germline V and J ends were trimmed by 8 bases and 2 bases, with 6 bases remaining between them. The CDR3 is CASWANTGELFF. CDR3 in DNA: TGTGCCAGCTGGGCCAACACCGGGGAGCTGTTTTTT.

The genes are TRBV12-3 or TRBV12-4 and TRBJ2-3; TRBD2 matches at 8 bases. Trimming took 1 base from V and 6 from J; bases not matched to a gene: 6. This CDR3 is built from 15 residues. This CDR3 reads CASSLGGTRLDTQYF. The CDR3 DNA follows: TGTGCCAGCAGTTTAGGTGGGACTAGACTGGATACGCAGTATTTT.

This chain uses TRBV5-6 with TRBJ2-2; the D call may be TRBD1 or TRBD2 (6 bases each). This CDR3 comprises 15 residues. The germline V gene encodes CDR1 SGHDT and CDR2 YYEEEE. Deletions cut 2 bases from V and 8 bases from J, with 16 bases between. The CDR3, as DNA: TGTGCCAGCAGCTTCTACAGGGAGGTAGCGGGGGAGCTGTTTTTT. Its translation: CASSFYREVAGELFF. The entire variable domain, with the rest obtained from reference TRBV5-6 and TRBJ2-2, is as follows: DAGVTQSPTHLIKTRGQQVTLRCSPKSGHDTVSWYQQALGQGPQFIFQYYEEEERQRGNFPDRFSGHQFPNYSSELNVNALLLGDSALYLCASSFYREVAGELFFGEGSRLTVL.